One sample yielded the 26 T cell receptor beta chains listed below, sequenced in a study of T-cell memory formation after mild COVID-19. Each CDR3 protein gets one entry after TCRdb re-called the 5' RACE reads with MiXCR. This table holds 150,000 to 200,000 distinct CDR3 sequences, approximately 17% found once. Sequencing was performed on PBMCs or a T cell subset sorted from them (not recorded which). All receptors derive from a man aged 18-30 years who had mild COVID-19 (a few samples of this study predate the infection). Cell type and time point are not known.

J is TRBJ2-4 and V is TRBV4-3; D unclear. Germline lookup yields CDR1 LGHNA and CDR2 YSLEER. V was pared by 0 bases and J by 0 bases, with 9 bases between. This CDR3 is built from 16 residues. CDR3 in amino acids: CASSQDLGLAKNIQYF. The CDR3 region has the DNA TGCGCCAGCAGCCAAGATCTAGGATTAGCCAAAAACATTCAGTACTTC.

The chain is built from TRBV6-5 and TRBJ1-2; no clear D gene. Trimming removed 6 bases from V and 7 bases from J, with 15 bases in between. Germline assignment: CDR1 MNHEY and CDR2 SVGAGI. CDR3 length: 13 residues. The CDR3 DNA reads TGTGCCAGCAGAACCCCCGCGGGCGCTGGCTACACCTTC. Translated, it gives CASRTPAGAGYTF.

The rearrangement joins TRBV5-1 to TRBJ2-3; D ambiguous. Looked up from germline, CDR1 is SGHRS and CDR2 is YFSETQ. V shed 4 bases and J shed 5 bases, with 8 bases lying between them. CDR3 length: 12 residues. As DNA, the CDR3 is TGCGCCAGCAGCGTCCTAGAAGATACGCAGTATTTT. Translating it yields CASSVLEDTQYF.

This clonotype was detected only a few times. This sequence joins TRBV28 and TRBJ2-7; TRBD1 agrees at 7 bases. V lost 5 bases to trimming and J lost 3 bases; unmatched junction nucleotides: 4. Germline CDR1 MDHEN, CDR2 SYDVKM. This CDR3 comprises 13 residues. DNA for the CDR3: TGTGCCAGCAGTGACAGGGTCTTCTACGAGCAGTACGTC. Encoded protein: CASSDRVFYEQYV.

This clonotype was seen a few times. The chain joins TRBV6-5 to TRBJ2-7, with 9 nucleotides matching TRBD1. The V segment lost 6 bases and the J segment 5 bases; nucleotides outside the gene matches: 8. The CDR3 contains 14 residues. CDR1 is MNHEY and CDR2 is SVGAGI in the germline V gene. The CDR3 reads CASRQGQGRNEQYF. As DNA, the CDR3 is TGTGCCAGCAGACAGGGACAGGGTCGTAACGAGCAGTACTTC.

This clonotype was observed a few times. This chain uses TRBV7-9 with TRBJ2-3, with no clear D. Germline CDR1 reads SEHNR; CDR2 reads FQNEAQ (reference sequence). Trimming pared 1 base from V and 5 bases from J, leaving 7 bases between. The CDR3 runs to 13 residues. CDR3 sequence reads: CASSLVDVDTQYF. CDR3 coding DNA: TGTGCCAGCAGCTTAGTAGATGTAGATACGCAGTATTTT.

This clonotype showed up just a few times. The chain couples TRBV6-6 to TRBJ2-4, with 9 positions matching TRBD1. Germline values: CDR1 MNHNY, CDR2 SVGAGI (reference sequence). J was trimmed by 6 bases and V by 5 bases; bases with no gene match: 8. This CDR3 has 15 residues. CDR3 sequence (DNA): TGTGCCAGCAGTCCCCGGGACAGGGTGGGAAACATTCAGTACTTC. Its translation: CASSPRDRVGNIQYF.

The chain is built from TRBV28 and TRBJ1-2, with TRBD1 matching 7 bases. CDR3 length equals 12 residues. In germline, CDR1 is MDHEN, CDR2 SYDVKM. Losses at the gene ends were 6 bases for V and 7 bases for J; bases not matched to a gene: 5. The CDR3, as DNA: TGTGCCAGCAGAGAAAACAGGGGTGGCTACACCTTC. Translation: CASRENRGGYTF.

The chain carries TRBV6-1 and TRBJ1-5, with D possibly matching TRBD1 (6 bases). This CDR3 contains 14 residues. CDR1 MNHNS and CDR2 SASEGT come from the germline V gene. Trimming took 6 bases from V and 3 from J, leaving 12 bases between them. CDR3 sequence (DNA): TGTGCCAGCAGCCCGGACAGCTTCAATCAGCCCCAGCATTTT. Amino acid sequence: CASSPDSFNQPQHF.

This clonotype has only a few counts. The V call is TRBV5-1, the J call TRBJ2-1; D uncertain. From germline, CDR1 is SGHRS and CDR2 YFSETQ. This CDR3 has 15 residues. V lost 4 bases to trimming and J lost 6 bases, with 17 bases between them. CDR3 bases: TGCGCCAGCAGCCCCGTAGTCGCGCGATCCAATGAGCAGTTCTTC. It codes for CASSPVVARSNEQFF.

The V and J genes are TRBV4-3 and TRBJ2-1; the match to TRBD2 covers 7 bases. J gave up 12 bases and V 3 bases, and 5 bases lay outside the gene matches. CDR3 size: 12 residues. Germline CDR1 reads LGHNA; CDR2 reads YSLEER. CDR3 residues: CASSHPGLRQFF. The DNA of the CDR3 is TGCGCCAGCAGCCACCCGGGACTACGGCAGTTCTTC.

The chain couples TRBV24-1 to TRBJ1-2; D gene ambiguous. Germline values: CDR1 KGHDR, CDR2 SFDVKD. The CDR3 runs to 13 residues. Trimming removed 4 bases at V and 8 bases at J, with 13 bases between. This CDR3 reads CATSDGGTWGYTF. The CDR3 region has the DNA TGTGCCACCAGTGACGGCGGAACCTGGGGCTACACCTTC.

The chain employs TRBV5-5 and TRBJ2-1, with TRBD1 matching 9 bases. V was clipped by 0 bases and J by 1 base; unmatched bases: 5. CDR1 and CDR2 (germline): SGHKS, YYEKEE (reference sequence). This CDR3 is 17 amino acids long. The CDR3 DNA reads as TGTGCCAGCAGCTTGGGACAGGGGGTACCTTCCTACAATGAGCAGTTCTTC. This sequence encodes CASSLGQGVPSYNEQFF.

This clonotype was picked up many times. This chain connects TRBV29-1 to TRBJ2-7; 7 nucleotides match TRBD2. The length of the CDR3 is 13 residues. Trimming cost V 1 base and J 7 bases; bases outside gene matches: 7. CDR1 is SQVTM, CDR2 ANQGSEA, per germline. CDR3 nucleotides: TGCAGCGTTGAAGTTGGCGGGGGAGAGGAGCAGTACTTC. It translates to CSVEVGGGEEQYF.

The rearrangement joins TRBV20-1 to TRBJ1-3; no clear D gene. The V gene lost 5 bases and the J gene lost 7 bases, with 15 bases spanning the gap. This CDR3 is built from 13 residues. Germline V CDR1 and CDR2: DFQATT, SNEGSKA (reference sequence). CDR3 nucleotides: TGCAGTGCTCCTTTTCGGGTGGGGAACACCATATATTTT. Protein product: CSAPFRVGNTIYF.

The chain carries TRBV5-1 and TRBJ2-3, with 10 bases lining up with TRBD2. The CDR3 sequence is 16 residues long. Germline assignment: CDR1 SGHRS and CDR2 YFSETQ. V lost 7 bases and J lost 6; bases outside the gene matches: 14. The CDR3 here is CASSPIAGGEADTQYF. CDR3 coding DNA: TGCGCCAGCTCCCCTATAGCGGGGGGCGAGGCGGATACGCAGTATTTT.

The chain recombines TRBV5-1 with TRBJ1-1; 10 bases are a match to TRBD1. Trimming at V came to 4 bases and at J to 0 bases, leaving 12 bases not matched to a gene. Germline V CDR1 and CDR2: SGHRS, YFSETQ. The CDR3 contains 18 residues. CDR3 region: CASSRGRDRGRLNTEAFF. The CDR3 nucleotides are TGCGCCAGCAGCCGGGGCCGGGACAGGGGACGCCTGAACACTGAAGCTTTCTTT.

This sequence joins TRBV5-1 and TRBJ2-1, with D perhaps being TRBD1 or TRBD2 (6 bases each). V gave up 4 bases and J gave up 6 bases, with 23 bases separating them. Germline-derived CDR1 and CDR2 are SGHRS and YFSETQ. The CDR3 consists of 17 residues. The CDR3 coding sequence is TGCGCCAGCAGCCTGACCTCCCGACGGGGGCAACGCAATGAGCAGTTCTTC. The encoded protein is CASSLTSRRGQRNEQFF.

This clonotype was observed many times. The chain has TRBV7-3 and TRBJ2-2; D gene unclear. V lost 2 bases, J lost 5 bases, and 9 bases lay in between. The CDR3 contains 14 residues. Germline V gene data show CDR1 as SGHTA and CDR2 as FQGTGA. The CDR3 nucleotides are TGTGCCAGCAGCTTAGTAGGGCGAACCGGGGAGCTGTTTTTT. This encodes CASSLVGRTGELFF.

This clonotype was observed a few times. The chain has TRBV12-3 or TRBV12-4 and TRBJ2-3; D uncertain. Trimming took 3 bases from V and 7 from J, leaving 8 bases between them. This CDR3 has 12 residues. In DNA form, the CDR3 reads TGTGCCAGCAGTTTGGAGTGGAATACGCAGTATTTT. This sequence encodes CASSLEWNTQYF.

This sequence joins TRBV12-3 or TRBV12-4 and TRBJ1-5; a possible D gene is TRBD1 (5 bases). Trimming cost V 1 base and J 3 bases, with 10 bases left between them. The CDR3 runs to 15 residues. The CDR3 nucleotides read TGTGCCAGCAGTTTAGGGGGGACGGTCAATCAGCCCCAGCATTTT. This encodes CASSLGGTVNQPQHF.

The CDR3 DNA sequence: TGCGCCAGCAGCTTATTGGAACCTAGCACAGATACGCAGTATTTT. Its protein is CASSLLEPSTDTQYF. V gene TRBV5-1 combines with J gene TRBJ2-3; D not resolved. The V gene lost 2 bases and the J gene lost 0 bases, with 10 bases spanning the gap. The germline CDR1 and CDR2 sequences are SGHRS and YFSETQ. The CDR3 is 15 amino acids. The full variable domain, rest sourced from reference TRBV5-1 and TRBJ2-3, is KAGVTQTPRYLIKTRGQQVTLSCSPISGHRSVSWYQQTPGQGLQFLFEYFSETQRNKGNFPGRFSGRQFSNSRSEMNVSTLELGDSALYLCASSLLEPSTDTQYFGPGTRLTVL.

This clonotype was observed a handful of times. CDR3 loop: CASSLVPSGGTDTQYF. The CDR3 DNA is TGTGCCAGCAGCTTGGTTCCTAGCGGGGGCACAGATACGCAGTATTTT. V and J are TRBV7-2 and TRBJ2-3; 9 bases align to TRBD2. The CDR3 runs 16 residues. V lost 3 bases, J lost 1 base, and 5 bases stayed unmatched. CDR1 SGHTA and CDR2 FQGNSA come from the germline V gene.

J is TRBJ1-5 and V is TRBV7-2, with no clear D. The germline V gene has CDR1 SGHTA and CDR2 FQGNSA. With 3 bases removed from V and 0 bases from J, the gap between germline ends came to 9 bases. This CDR3 has 15 residues. CDR3 protein: CASSFSGDSNQPQHF. The CDR3 DNA is TGTGCCAGCAGCTTCTCCGGAGATAGCAATCAGCCCCAGCATTTT.

The rearrangement joins TRBV16 to TRBJ1-4; D unclear. This CDR3 has 14 residues. Trimming stripped 2 bases from V and 8 bases from J, with 12 bases between. CDR1 KGHSY and CDR2 FQNENV come from the germline V gene. Here the CDR3 DNA reads TGTGCCAGCAGCCAACCTGACATAGAGGAAAAACTGTTTTTT. It codes for CASSQPDIEEKLFF.

The chain uses TRBV23-1 and TRBJ2-7; TRBD2 agrees at 12 bases. TRBV23-1 has ORF status, its function being uncertain. V lost 4 bases and J lost 0; bases outside the gene matches: 10. The CDR3 sequence is 18 residues long. The CDR3 DNA sequence: TGCGCCAGCAGTCCAGGAAGTCTAGCGGGGGGGAGCTCCTACGAGCAGTACGTC. Translation: CASSPGSLAGGSSYEQYV.